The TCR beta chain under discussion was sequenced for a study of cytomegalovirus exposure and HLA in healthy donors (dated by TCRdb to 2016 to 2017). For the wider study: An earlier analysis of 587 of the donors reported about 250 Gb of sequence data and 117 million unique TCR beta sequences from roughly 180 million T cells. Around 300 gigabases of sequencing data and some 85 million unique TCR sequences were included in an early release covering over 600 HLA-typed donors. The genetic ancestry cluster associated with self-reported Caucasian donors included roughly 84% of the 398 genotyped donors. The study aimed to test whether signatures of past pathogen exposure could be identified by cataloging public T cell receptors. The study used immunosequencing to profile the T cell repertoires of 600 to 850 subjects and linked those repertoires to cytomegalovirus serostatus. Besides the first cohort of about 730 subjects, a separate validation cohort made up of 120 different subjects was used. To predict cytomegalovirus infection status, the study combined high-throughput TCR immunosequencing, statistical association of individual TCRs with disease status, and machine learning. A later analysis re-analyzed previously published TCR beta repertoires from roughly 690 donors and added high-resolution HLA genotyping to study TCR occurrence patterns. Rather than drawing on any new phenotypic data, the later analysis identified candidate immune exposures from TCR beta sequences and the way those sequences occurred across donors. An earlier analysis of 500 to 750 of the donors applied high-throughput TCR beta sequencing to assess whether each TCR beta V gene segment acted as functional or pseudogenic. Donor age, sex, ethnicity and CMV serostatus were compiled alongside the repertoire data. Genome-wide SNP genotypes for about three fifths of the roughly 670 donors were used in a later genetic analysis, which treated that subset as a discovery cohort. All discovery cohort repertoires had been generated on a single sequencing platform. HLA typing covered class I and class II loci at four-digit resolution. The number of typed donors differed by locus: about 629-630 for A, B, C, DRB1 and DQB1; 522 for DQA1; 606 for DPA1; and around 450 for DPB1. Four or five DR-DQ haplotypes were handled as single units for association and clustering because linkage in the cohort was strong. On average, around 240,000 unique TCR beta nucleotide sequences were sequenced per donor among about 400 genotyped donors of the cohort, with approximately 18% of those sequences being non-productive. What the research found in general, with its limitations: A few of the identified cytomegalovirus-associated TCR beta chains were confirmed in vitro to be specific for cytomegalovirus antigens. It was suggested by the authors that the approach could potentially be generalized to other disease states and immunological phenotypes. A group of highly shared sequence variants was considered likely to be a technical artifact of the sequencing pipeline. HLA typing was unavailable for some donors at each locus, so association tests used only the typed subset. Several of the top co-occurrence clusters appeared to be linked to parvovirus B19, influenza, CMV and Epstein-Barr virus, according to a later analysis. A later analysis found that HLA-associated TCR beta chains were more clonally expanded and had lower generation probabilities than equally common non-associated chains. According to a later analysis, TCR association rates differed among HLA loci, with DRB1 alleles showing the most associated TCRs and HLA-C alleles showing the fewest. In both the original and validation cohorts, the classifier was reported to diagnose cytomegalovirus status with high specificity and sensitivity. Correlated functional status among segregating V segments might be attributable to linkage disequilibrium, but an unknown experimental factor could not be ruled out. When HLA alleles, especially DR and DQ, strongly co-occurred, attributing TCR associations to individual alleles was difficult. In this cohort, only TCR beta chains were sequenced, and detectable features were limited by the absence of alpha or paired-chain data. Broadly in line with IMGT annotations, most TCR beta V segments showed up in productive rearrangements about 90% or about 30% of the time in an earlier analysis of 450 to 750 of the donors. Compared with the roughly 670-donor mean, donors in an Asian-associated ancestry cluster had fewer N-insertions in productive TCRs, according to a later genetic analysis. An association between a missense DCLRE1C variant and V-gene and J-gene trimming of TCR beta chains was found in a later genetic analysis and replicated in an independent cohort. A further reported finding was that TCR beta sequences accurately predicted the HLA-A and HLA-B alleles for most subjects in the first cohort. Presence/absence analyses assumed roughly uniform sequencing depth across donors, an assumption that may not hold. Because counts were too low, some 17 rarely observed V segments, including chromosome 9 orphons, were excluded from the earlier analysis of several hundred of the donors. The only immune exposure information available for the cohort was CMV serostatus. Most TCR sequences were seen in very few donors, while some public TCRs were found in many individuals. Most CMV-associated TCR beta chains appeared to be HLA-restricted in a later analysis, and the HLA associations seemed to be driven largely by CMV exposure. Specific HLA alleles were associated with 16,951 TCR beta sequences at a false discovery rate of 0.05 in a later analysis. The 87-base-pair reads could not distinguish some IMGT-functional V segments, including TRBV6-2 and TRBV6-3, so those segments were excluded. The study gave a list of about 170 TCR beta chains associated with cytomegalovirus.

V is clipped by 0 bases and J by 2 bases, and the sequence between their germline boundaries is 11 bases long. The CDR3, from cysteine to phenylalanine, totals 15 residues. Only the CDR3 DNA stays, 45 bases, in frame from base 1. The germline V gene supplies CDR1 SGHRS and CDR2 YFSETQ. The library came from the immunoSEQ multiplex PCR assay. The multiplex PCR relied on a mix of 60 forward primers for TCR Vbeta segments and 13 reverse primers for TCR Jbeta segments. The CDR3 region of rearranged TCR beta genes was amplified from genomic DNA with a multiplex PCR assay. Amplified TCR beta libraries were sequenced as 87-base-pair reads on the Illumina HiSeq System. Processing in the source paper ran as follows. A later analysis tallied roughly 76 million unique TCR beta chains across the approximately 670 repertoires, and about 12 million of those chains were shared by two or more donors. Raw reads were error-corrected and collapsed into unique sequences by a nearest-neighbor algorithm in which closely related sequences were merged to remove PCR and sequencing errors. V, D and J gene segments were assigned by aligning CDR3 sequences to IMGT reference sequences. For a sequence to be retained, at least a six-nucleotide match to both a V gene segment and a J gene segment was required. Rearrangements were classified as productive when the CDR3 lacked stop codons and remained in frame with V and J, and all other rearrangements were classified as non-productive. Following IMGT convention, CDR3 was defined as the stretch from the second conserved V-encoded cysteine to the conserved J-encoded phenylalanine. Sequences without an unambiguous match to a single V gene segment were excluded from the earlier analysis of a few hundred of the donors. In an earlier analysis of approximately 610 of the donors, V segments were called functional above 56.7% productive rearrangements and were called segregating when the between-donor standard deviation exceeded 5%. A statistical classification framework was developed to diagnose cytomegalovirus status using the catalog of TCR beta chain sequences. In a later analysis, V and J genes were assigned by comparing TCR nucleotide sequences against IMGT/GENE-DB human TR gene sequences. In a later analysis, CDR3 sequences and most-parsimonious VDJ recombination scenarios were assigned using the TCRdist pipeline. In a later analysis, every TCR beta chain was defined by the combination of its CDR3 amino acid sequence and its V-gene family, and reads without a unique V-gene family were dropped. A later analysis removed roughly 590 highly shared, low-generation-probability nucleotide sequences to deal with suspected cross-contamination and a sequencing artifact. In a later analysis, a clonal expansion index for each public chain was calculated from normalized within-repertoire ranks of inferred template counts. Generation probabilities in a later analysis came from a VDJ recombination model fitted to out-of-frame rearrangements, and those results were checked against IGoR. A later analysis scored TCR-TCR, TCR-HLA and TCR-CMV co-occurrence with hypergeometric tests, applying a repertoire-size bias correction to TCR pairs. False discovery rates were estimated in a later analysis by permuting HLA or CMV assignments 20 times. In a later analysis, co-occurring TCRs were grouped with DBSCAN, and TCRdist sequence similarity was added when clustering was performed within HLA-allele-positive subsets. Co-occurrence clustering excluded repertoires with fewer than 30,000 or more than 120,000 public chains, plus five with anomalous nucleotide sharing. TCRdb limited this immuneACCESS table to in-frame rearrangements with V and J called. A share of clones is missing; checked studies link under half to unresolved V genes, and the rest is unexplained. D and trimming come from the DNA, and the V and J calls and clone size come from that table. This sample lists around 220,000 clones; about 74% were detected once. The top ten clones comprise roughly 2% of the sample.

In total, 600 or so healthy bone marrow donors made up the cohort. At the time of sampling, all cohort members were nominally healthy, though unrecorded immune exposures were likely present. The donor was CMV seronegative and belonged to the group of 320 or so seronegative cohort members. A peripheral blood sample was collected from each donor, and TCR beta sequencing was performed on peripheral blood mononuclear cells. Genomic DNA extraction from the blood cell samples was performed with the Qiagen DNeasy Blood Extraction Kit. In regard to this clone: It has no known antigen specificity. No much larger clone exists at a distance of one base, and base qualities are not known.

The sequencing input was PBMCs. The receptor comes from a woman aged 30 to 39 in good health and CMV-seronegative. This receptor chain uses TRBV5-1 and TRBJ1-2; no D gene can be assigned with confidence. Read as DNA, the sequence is TGCGCCAGCAGCTTGGCCCAAACCCTAAACTATGGCTACACCTTC. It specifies CASSLAQTLNYGYTF.